The 11 T cell receptor beta chains reported below all come from one sample, sequenced in a study of cytomegalovirus exposure and HLA in healthy donors. The PCR had 60 Vbeta and 13 Jbeta primers. Some clones are missing from TCRdb's copy, which holds only in-frame ones; the method was immunoSEQ multiplex PCR. The data show some 160,000 clones, 77% seen once. Sequencing was done on a sample of PBMCs. The receptors here all came from a woman in her 30s in good health and CMV-seronegative.

In its sample, this clone was seen a few times. This sequence joins TRBV5-4 and TRBJ2-7, with 12 bases lining up with TRBD1. Trimming removed 7 bases from V and 5 bases from J; junction bases left unmatched: 10. Germline V CDR1 and CDR2: SGHNT, YYREEE (reference sequence). This CDR3 is 15 amino acids long. In DNA, the CDR3 is TGTGCCAGCGGACGGGACAGGGGGCTTGTGAACGAGCAGTACTTC. Translation: CASGRDRGLVNEQYF.

The rearrangement joins TRBV5-4 to TRBJ2-4; 8 bases are shared with TRBD1. This CDR3 is 14 amino acids long. The germline gives CDR1 SGHNT, CDR2 YYREEE (reference sequence). With 4 bases clipped from V and 3 bases from J, the junction kept 3 bases outside the gene matches. The CDR3 is CASSETGGKNIQYF. The DNA of the CDR3 is TGTGCCAGCAGCGAAACAGGGGGCAAAAACATTCAGTACTTC.

This clone was observed a few times. V and J are TRBV5-4 and TRBJ1-4; D gene unclear. The germline V and J ends were trimmed by 2 bases and 5 bases, with 7 bases remaining between them. There are 13 residues in the CDR3. The V gene's germline CDR1 is SGHNT and CDR2 YYREEE (reference sequence). CDR3: CASSFRGNEKLFF. The CDR3 bases are TGTGCCAGCAGCTTTCGAGGGAATGAAAAACTGTTTTTT.

The chain joins TRBV5-5 to TRBJ2-5; 9 positions agree with TRBD2. The CDR3 has 16 amino acids. Germline V gives CDR1 SGHKS, CDR2 YYEKEE (reference sequence). With V trimmed by 1 base and J by 2 bases, 6 bases remained unmatched. This CDR3 is CASSLRGGREQETQYF. The CDR3, as DNA: TGTGCCAGCAGCTTGCGGGGCGGGAGGGAACAAGAGACCCAGTACTTC.

The genes are TRBV19 and TRBJ2-1; D gene unclear. V was pared by 3 bases and J by 9 bases, with 21 bases between. This CDR3 contains 16 residues. Germline CDR1 and CDR2: LNHDA and SQIVND (reference sequence). In nucleotides, the CDR3 is TGTGCCAGTAGTATTCTGAGAGGAGAGGTAGGCGGTGAGCAGTTCTTC. The encoded protein is CASSILRGEVGGEQFF.

This clone was detected once. This chain uses TRBV6-5 with TRBJ2-7; the D gene is possibly TRBD1 (5 bases). V was trimmed by 4 bases and J by 0 bases, leaving 10 bases between them. This CDR3 has 14 amino acids. Per germline, CDR1 MNHEY and CDR2 SVGAGI. This CDR3 reads CASSWGRSSYEQYF. As DNA, the CDR3 is TGTGCCAGCAGTTGGGGCAGAAGCTCCTACGAGCAGTACTTC.

The chain recombines TRBV6-1 with TRBJ2-1; TRBD2 aligns across 11 bases. Germline assignment: CDR1 MNHNS and CDR2 SASEGT. Germline trimming cut 5 bases from V and 5 bases from J; bases unmatched to any gene: 5. CDR3 length: 15 residues. CDR3 bases: TGTGCCAGCAGTCTACTAGCGGGAGTAAACAATGAGCAGTTCTTC. Amino acid sequence: CASSLLAGVNNEQFF.

The chain carries TRBV6-6 and TRBJ1-5; 8 nucleotides match TRBD1. The CDR3 is 15 residues long. Unmatched junction bases numbered 2, after V lost 2 bases and J lost 2 bases. Germline V gene lookup returns CDR1 MNHNY and CDR2 SVGAGI (reference sequence). The CDR3 is CASSYGGQGNQPQHF. The CDR3 bases are TGTGCCAGCAGTTACGGGGGACAGGGCAATCAGCCCCAGCATTTT.

The chain employs TRBV7-9 and TRBJ1-2; 7 bases are shared with TRBD1. CDR1 SEHNR and CDR2 FQNEAQ come from the germline V gene (reference sequence). The CDR3 covers 15 residues. V gave up 5 bases and J gave up 5 bases; unmatched junction bases: 11. CDR3 bases: TGTGCCAGCAGCGACCGGGACAGCCAAATTTATGGCTACACCTTC. Translated: CASSDRDSQIYGYTF.

The J gene is TRBJ1-2, the V gene TRBV29-1; tentatively, D is TRBD1 (5 bases). Trimming removed 3 bases at V and 6 bases at J, with 14 bases between. This CDR3 is 13 amino acids long. Germline loops: CDR1 SQVTM, CDR2 ANQGSEA. CDR3 sequence: CSVDGVGANGYTF. CDR3 coding DNA: TGCAGCGTTGATGGCGTAGGGGCAAATGGCTACACCTTC.

The chain joins TRBV27 to TRBJ1-5; 9 nucleotides line up with TRBD1. The length of the CDR3 is 16 residues. Germline-derived CDR1 and CDR2 are MNHEY and SMNVEV (reference sequence). V trimming: 0 bases; J trimming: 2 bases; junction bases outside the gene matches: 2. The CDR3 DNA reads TGTGCCAGCAGTTTATCGTGGACAGGGGGCAATCAGCCCCAGCATTTT. Protein sequence: CASSLSWTGGNQPQHF.